What follows are 32 T cell receptor beta chains derived from one specimen sequenced in a study of cytomegalovirus exposure and HLA in healthy donors. PCR was performed using 60 Vbeta and 13 Jbeta primers. Repertoires were generated with immunoSEQ multiplex PCR, while TCRdb's copy carries only in-frame clones and drops some. The table records 85,000 to 95,000 clones, under 9% of them present only once. The sequenced sample consisted of PBMCs. Every receptor here comes from a middle-aged man in good health and CMV-seronegative.

This clone was seen a few times. This sequence joins TRBV5-4 and TRBJ2-3; D not certain. The germline CDR1 and CDR2 sequences are SGHNT and YYREEE (reference sequence). V lost 3 bases, J lost 3 bases, and 2 bases lay in between. The CDR3 spans 11 residues. CDR3: CASSSTDTQYF. The CDR3 region has the DNA TGTGCCAGCAGCTCGACAGATACGCAGTATTTT.

This clone was seen more than once but under ten times. This rearrangement joins TRBV5-1 to TRBJ1-2; 9 nucleotides align to TRBD1. The CDR3 loop spans 14 amino acids. The germline V gene has CDR1 SGHRS and CDR2 YFSETQ. The V segment lost 4 bases and the J segment 8 bases; nucleotides outside the gene matches: 9. CDR3 nucleotides: TGCGCCAGCAGCAGCGGACAGGGGATAGGCGGCTACACCTTC. Translated: CASSSGQGIGGYTF.

This chain's CDR3 is CASSPTSFSEQFF. In DNA, the CDR3 is TGTGCCAGCAGCCCCACATCGTTTTCTGAGCAGTTCTTC. This chain uses TRBV16 with TRBJ2-1; D gene uncertain. This CDR3 contains 13 residues. Looked up from germline, CDR1 is KGHSY and CDR2 is FQNENV. The ends were cut back, 4 bases at V and 9 bases at J, with 13 bases in the middle.

This clone was picked up a small number of times. This chain links TRBV2 with TRBJ2-7; 7 nucleotides agree with TRBD2. CDR1 is SNHLY, CDR2 FYNNEI, per germline. The CDR3 covers 14 residues. The V gene end was trimmed by 7 bases and the J gene end by 3 bases; junction bases not matched to a gene: 9. CDR3 in DNA: TGTGCCAGCACCCGAGATCGCGGGGGCTACGAGCAGTACTTC. It translates to CASTRDRGGYEQYF.

The CDR3 sequence is CASSIPTGNYGYTF. The CDR3 DNA follows: TGTGCCAGCAGTATACCGACAGGGAACTATGGCTACACCTTC. The chain recombines TRBV28 with TRBJ1-2, with TRBD1 matching 7 bases. This CDR3 has 14 residues. In germline, CDR1 is MDHEN, CDR2 SYDVKM. V trimming: 5 bases; J trimming: 2 bases; junction bases outside the gene matches: 5.

This clone was observed a few times. The rearrangement uses TRBV5-5 and TRBJ2-7; D perhaps matches TRBD1 (6 bases). Between the trimmed V and J ends, which lost 3 bases and 1 base, there was a span of 11 bases. The CDR3 is 14 residues long. Germline CDR1 is SGHKS and CDR2 is YYEKEE (reference sequence). CDR3 sequence: CASSWRTDSYEQYF. In DNA, the CDR3 is TGTGCCAGCAGCTGGAGGACAGATTCCTACGAGCAGTACTTC.

This clone has just a few counts. This sequence joins TRBV7-3 and TRBJ2-5; D gene unclear. V lost 5 bases to trimming and J lost 7 bases, with 14 bases between them. The CDR3 length is 13 residues. Germline V gives CDR1 SGHTA, CDR2 FQGTGA. The CDR3 sequence is CASSPQSSGTQYF. CDR3 DNA sequence: TGTGCCAGCAGCCCCCAATCCAGTGGGACCCAGTACTTC. The full variable domain, its missing parts supplied by reference TRBV7-3 and TRBJ2-5, is GAGVSQTPSNKVTEKGKYVELRCDPISGHTALYWYRQSLGQGPEFLIYFQGTGAADDSGLPNDRFFAVRPEGSVSTLKIQRTERGDSAVYLCASSPQSSGTQYFGPGTRLLVL.

This chain connects TRBV4-2 to TRBJ2-6, with D tentatively TRBD2 (6 bases). Germline values: CDR1 LGHNA, CDR2 YNFKEQ. V was trimmed by 4 bases and J by 0 bases, leaving 13 bases between them. CDR3 size: 17 residues. This chain's CDR3 is CASSPSDGGSGANVLTF. DNA of the CDR3: TGTGCCAGCAGCCCTAGCGATGGGGGCTCTGGGGCCAACGTCCTGACTTTC.

V usage is TRBV27 and J usage is TRBJ1-5, with a weak D call TRBD1 (5 bases). The CDR3 sequence is 17 residues long. Germline loops: CDR1 MNHEY, CDR2 SMNVEV (reference sequence). V gave up 6 bases and J gave up 3 bases, with 21 bases separating them. As DNA, the CDR3 is TGTGCCAGCAGCCTAAAGGGGCCCGACAAATACAATCAGCCCCAGCATTTT. Encoded protein: CASSLKGPDKYNQPQHF.

The chain couples TRBV6-1 to TRBJ1-2; no clear D gene. CDR3 length: 13 amino acids. V was pared by 7 bases and J by 3 bases, with 12 bases between. In germline, CDR1 is MNHNS, CDR2 SASEGT. For the CDR3, the DNA is TGTGCCAGCACAGAACAGATATACTATGGCTACACCTTC. Translation: CASTEQIYYGYTF.

The chain combines TRBV10-3 with TRBJ1-2; 11 bases are a match to TRBD1. V lost 2 bases and J lost 6; bases outside the gene matches: 5. The CDR3 is 15 residues long. Per germline, CDR1 ENHRY and CDR2 SYGVKD. CDR3 sequence reads: CAISEAGTGGNGYTF. The CDR3 region has the DNA TGTGCCATCAGTGAGGCCGGGACAGGGGGTAATGGCTACACCTTC.

This clone showed up just a few times. This chain joins TRBV19 and TRBJ2-3; 7 bases agree with TRBD2. Trimming at V came to 3 bases and at J to 0 bases, leaving 3 bases not matched to a gene. CDR1 is LNHDA and CDR2 is SQIVND in the germline V gene (reference sequence). The CDR3 consists of 15 residues. CDR3 nucleotides: TGTGCCAGTAGTATGCGGCGGGGGAGCACAGATACGCAGTATTTT. The encoded protein is CASSMRRGSTDTQYF.

This chain joins TRBV28 and TRBJ1-4; weak D call: TRBD1 (5 bases). V lost 7 bases, J lost 3 bases, and 21 bases lay in between. The CDR3 totals 17 residues. The germline V gene has CDR1 MDHEN and CDR2 SYDVKM. The CDR3 loop is CASNRGGVGGSNEKLFF. The DNA of the CDR3 is TGTGCCAGCAACCGGGGGGGGGTCGGGGGTTCTAATGAAAAACTGTTTTTT.

This clone was counted a few times. The rearrangement joins TRBV6-1 to TRBJ2-7, with D possibly matching TRBD1 (5 bases). Trimming removed 7 bases from V and 5 bases from J, with 12 bases in between. CDR3 length equals 12 residues. CDR1 MNHNS and CDR2 SASEGT come from the germline V gene. CDR3 in amino acids: CASTRGLDEQYF. For the CDR3, the DNA is TGTGCCAGCACAAGGGGTTTGGACGAGCAGTACTTC.

A few counts support this clone. V and J are TRBV7-2 and TRBJ2-1; TRBD2 agrees at 7 bases. J lost 1 base, V lost 5 bases, and 5 bases had no gene match. Per the germline V gene, CDR1 is SGHTA and CDR2 is FQGNSA. The CDR3 is 15 amino acids. The CDR3 region has the DNA TGTGCCAGCAGCCCCGGACTAGAGTCCTACAATGAGCAGTTCTTC. Its protein product is CASSPGLESYNEQFF.

This clone was seen a few times. The gene calls are TRBV6-1 and TRBJ2-7; a weak D match, TRBD1 (7 bases). The germline V and J ends were trimmed by 4 bases and 1 base, with 17 bases remaining between them. The germline gives CDR1 MNHNS, CDR2 SASEGT. CDR3 length equals 16 residues. DNA of the CDR3: TGTGCCAGCAGTGGGGTGGCAGGGGGGAGATCCTACGAGCAGTACTTC. Its protein is CASSGVAGGRSYEQYF.

This clone was seen more than once but under ten times. The chain is built from TRBV9 and TRBJ2-7, with 12 bases identical to TRBD2. Germline CDR1 and CDR2: SGDLS and YYNGEE. The trim removed 4 bases at V and 5 bases at J, leaving 7 bases unmatched. This CDR3 is built from 15 residues. CDR3 in amino acids: CASSQGLAGQDEQYF. DNA for the CDR3: TGTGCCAGCAGCCAAGGACTAGCGGGACAAGACGAGCAGTACTTC.

V gene TRBV6-5 combines with J gene TRBJ2-7; D perhaps matches TRBD2 (7 bases). The V end lost 0 bases, the J end lost 5 bases, and 17 bases lay between the germline ends. The CDR3 runs to 16 residues. Germline V lookup: CDR1 MNHEY, CDR2 SVGAGI. The chain's CDR3 is CASSYSSRGAYDEQYF. The CDR3 DNA follows: TGTGCCAGCAGTTACTCGAGTCGGGGGGCCTACGACGAGCAGTACTTC.

This clone was found a few times. The genes are TRBV10-3 and TRBJ2-7; D might be TRBD1 (5 bases). CDR1 and CDR2 from the germline V gene are ENHRY and SYGVKD. This CDR3 has 13 amino acids. Trimming pared 0 bases from V and 4 bases from J, leaving 7 bases between. In DNA, the CDR3 is TGTGCCATCAGTGAGTCCAGACAGTACGAGCAGTACTTC. This gives the protein CAISESRQYEQYF.

This clone was found a few times. The V and J genes are TRBV11-2 and TRBJ2-5; 8 bases map to TRBD2. This CDR3 has 14 residues. V was pared by 7 bases and J by 4 bases, with 8 bases of the junction left unmatched. Germline-derived CDR1 and CDR2 are SGHAT and FQNNGV. The CDR3 DNA sequence: TGTGCCAGCACCCCCCGGGGGGGCACAGAGACCCAGTACTTC. Encoded protein: CASTPRGGTETQYF.

The genes are TRBV7-9 and TRBJ2-5; TRBD1 aligns across 11 bases. CDR1 SEHNR and CDR2 FQNEAQ come from the germline V gene (reference sequence). J gave up 6 bases and V 5 bases, and 20 bases lay outside the gene matches. The CDR3 is made up of 19 amino acids. CDR3 residues: CASSTYPRGQGASMKTQYF. The CDR3 DNA is TGTGCCAGCAGCACCTACCCTCGCGGACAGGGGGCCAGTATGAAGACCCAGTACTTC.

V is TRBV29-1 and J is TRBJ2-5, with 15 bases lining up with TRBD2. V was pared by 3 bases and J by 2 bases, with 1 base of the junction left unmatched. Germline CDR1 SQVTM, CDR2 ANQGSEA. The CDR3 is 15 residues long. CDR3 in amino acids: CSVEGLAGGQETQYF. In nucleotides, the CDR3 is TGCAGCGTTGAGGGACTAGCGGGGGGTCAAGAGACCCAGTACTTC.

The table lists this clone with a few counts. The J gene is TRBJ2-7, the V gene TRBV5-6; weak D call: TRBD1 (6 bases). CDR3 size: 17 residues. The V gene lost 2 bases and the J gene lost 3 bases, with 21 bases spanning the gap. Germline V gene sequence: CDR1 SGHDT, CDR2 YYEEEE. CDR3 nucleotide sequence: TGTGCCAGCAGCTTCGAAAAATTGGGGGCAGGTGTCTACGAGCAGTACTTC. Its translation is CASSFEKLGAGVYEQYF.

This clone was observed a few times. This chain joins TRBV6-6 and TRBJ2-2; the D is unclear. Germline CDR1 MNHNY, CDR2 SVGAGI (reference sequence). The CDR3 is 15 residues long. Trimming left V 7 bases short and J 0 bases short, with 12 bases between. The DNA for the CDR3 is TGTGCCAGCACTAAAACAGATTCGAACACCGGGGAGCTGTTTTTT. Its protein is CASTKTDSNTGELFF.

This clone was picked up a small number of times. The V call is TRBV2, the J call TRBJ2-3; 9 nucleotides align to TRBD2. The germline V gene has CDR1 SNHLY and CDR2 FYNNEI. The ends lost 7 bases at V and 2 bases at J; junction bases unmatched: 10. This CDR3 has 16 amino acids. CDR3 sequence (DNA): TGTGCCAGCATGGTGATAGCGGGGGCCTCCACAGATACGCAGTATTTT. This gives the protein CASMVIAGASTDTQYF.

V and J are TRBV6-6 and TRBJ1-2, with 8 bases matching TRBD1. Germline V gives CDR1 MNHNY, CDR2 SVGAGI (reference sequence). Losses at the gene ends were 6 bases for V and 6 bases for J; bases not matched to a gene: 6. The length of the CDR3 is 13 residues. This chain's CDR3 is CASRKTGADGYTF. The CDR3 nucleotides are TGTGCCAGCAGAAAGACAGGGGCGGATGGCTACACCTTC.

The chain combines TRBV28 with TRBJ2-1; 9 nucleotides line up with TRBD2. CDR3 length equals 17 residues. The trim removed 5 bases at V and 1 base at J, leaving 9 bases unmatched. The V gene's germline CDR1 is MDHEN and CDR2 SYDVKM. CDR3 sequence reads: CASSGSGGLKSYNEQFF. In DNA, the CDR3 is TGTGCCAGCAGTGGTAGCGGGGGTCTCAAGTCCTACAATGAGCAGTTCTTC. The full variable domain, rest sourced from reference TRBV28 and TRBJ2-1, is DVKVTQSSRYLVKRTGEKVFLECVQDMDHENMFWYRQDPGLGLRLIYFSYDVKMKEKGDIPEGYSVSREKKERFSLILESASTNQTSMYLCASSGSGGLKSYNEQFFGPGTRLTVL.

The J gene is TRBJ2-5, the V gene TRBV7-9; a possible D gene is TRBD2 (6 bases). The CDR3 is 13 amino acids. Germline V CDR1 and CDR2: SEHNR, FQNEAQ (reference sequence). The V end lost 7 bases, the J end lost 5 bases, and 14 bases lay between the germline ends. For the CDR3, the DNA is TGTGCCAGCATGCGGGGCTTGGGGGAGACCCAGTACTTC. Its translation: CASMRGLGETQYF.

This clone has more than one count but fewer than ten. The chain is built from TRBV11-3 and TRBJ2-7; D may be TRBD2 (6 bases). CDR3 length: 14 residues. Trimming left V 5 bases short and J 0 bases short, with 11 bases between. Germline V gene lookup returns CDR1 SGHNT and CDR2 YENEEA. The CDR3 coding sequence is TGTGCCAGCAGCCCACACGGGGGCTCCTACGAGCAGTACTTC. Translation: CASSPHGGSYEQYF.

This clone was seen more than once but under ten times. J is TRBJ2-7 and V is TRBV6-6; a possible D gene is TRBD2 (5 bases). Between the trimmed V and J ends, which lost 6 bases and 7 bases, there was a span of 10 bases. Germline V gene sequence: CDR1 MNHNY, CDR2 SVGAGI (reference sequence). The CDR3 is 11 amino acids. CDR3: CASRKTGEQYF. The CDR3 region has the DNA TGTGCCAGCAGAAAAACGGGGGAGCAGTACTTC.

This clone was counted between two and nine times. V is TRBV30 and J is TRBJ1-6; TRBD1 is a possible D gene (6 bases). Trimming removed 7 bases from V and 1 base from J, with 17 bases in between. There are 16 residues in the CDR3. Germline CDR1 is GTSNPN and CDR2 is SVGIG (reference sequence). The CDR3 loop is CASRRKDRSYNSPLHF. CDR3 in DNA: TGTGCCTCCCGACGGAAAGACAGGTCCTATAATTCACCCCTCCACTTT.

The chain couples TRBV10-1 to TRBJ2-5; TRBD1 matches 9 bases. Trimming at V came to 6 bases and at J to 4 bases, leaving 6 bases not matched to a gene. CDR1 is WNHNN, CDR2 SYGVQD, per germline (reference sequence). The CDR3 totals 14 residues. The CDR3 loop reads CASSPGTGRETQYF. DNA for the CDR3: TGCGCCAGCAGCCCCGGGACAGGGCGAGAGACCCAGTACTTC.